This entry concerns a single T cell receptor beta chain. A read error may account for a junction end that differs from germline. The data stem from a study of T cell responses to AZD1222 COVID-19 vaccine. Clones were read by immunoSEQ multiplex PCR, and TCRdb kept only the in-frame ones, dropping some. In the table there are 190,000 or so clones, approximately 90% of which are singletons. The V gene's germline CDR1 is SGDLS and CDR2 YYNGEE. CDR3 length equals 14 residues. Material: peripheral blood, obtained 28 days after the second AZD1222 dose. The chain recombines TRBV9 with TRBJ2-7, with 11 bases that match TRBD2. This sequence originates from an adult who received the AZD1222 COVID-19 vaccine. CDR3 sequence: CASSVGTSGYERYF. CDR3 DNA sequence: TGTGCCAGCAGCGTTGGGACTAGCGGCTACGAGCGGTACTTC.